This T cell receptor beta chain was recovered during a study of blood T cell repertoires in COVID-19. The CDR3 has 14 residues. Germline assignment: CDR1 MNHNS and CDR2 SASEGT. Trimming stripped 1 base from V and 3 bases from J, with 10 bases between. Enrolled through a virtual design, the participants were between 18 and 89 years of age and came from about two dozen US areas. No more than 2 weeks before study entry, exposed participants had met a case of COVID-19. Some clones are missing from TCRdb's copy, which holds only in-frame ones; the method was immunoSEQ multiplex PCR. Of about 250,000 clones listed, about 85% are singletons.

The sequence derives from a woman between 50 and 59 years old who had been exposed to COVID-19. The specimen was PBMCs or T cells enriched from blood (not recorded which). V is TRBV6-1 and J is TRBJ2-7; D is uncertain. The DNA for the CDR3 is TGTGCCAGCAGTGAAGAAGACACCTACTACGAGCAGTACTTC. Translating gives CASSEEDTYYEQYF.